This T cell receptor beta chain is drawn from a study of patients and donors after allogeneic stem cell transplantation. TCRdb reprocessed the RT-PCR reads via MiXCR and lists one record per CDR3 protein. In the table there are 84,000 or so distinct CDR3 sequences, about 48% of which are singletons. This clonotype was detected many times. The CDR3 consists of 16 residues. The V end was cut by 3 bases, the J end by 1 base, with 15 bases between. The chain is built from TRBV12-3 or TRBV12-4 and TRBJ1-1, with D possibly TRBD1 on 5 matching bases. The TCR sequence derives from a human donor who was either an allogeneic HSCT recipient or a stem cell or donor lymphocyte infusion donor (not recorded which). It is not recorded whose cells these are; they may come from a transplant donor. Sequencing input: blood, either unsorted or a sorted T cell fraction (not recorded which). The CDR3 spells CASSFPLIDRNTEAFF. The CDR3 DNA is TGTGCCAGCAGTTTCCCTTTGATCGACAGGAACACTGAAGCTTTCTTT.